The 9 T cell receptor beta chains in this list originate from one sample, sequenced in a study of T cell repertoires in cytomegalovirus infection. Using its own MiXCR run on the reads, TCRdb lists one record per CDR3 protein. The table records tens of thousands of distinct CDR3 sequences, about 30% of them present only once. These receptors have no known antigen. The sample comprised PBMCs, sequenced either directly or after in vitro stimulation (not recorded which). The source is a human donor in good health (CMV status not recorded). Some clones in this sample may be carry-over from other donors' samples.

The chain recombines TRBV2 with TRBJ2-5; perhaps TRBD2 as D (7 bases). V lost 7 bases, J lost 4 bases, and 19 bases lay in between. Germline values: CDR1 SNHLY, CDR2 FYNNEI. CDR3 length: 15 residues. The CDR3 region is CASTRGAGVRETQYF. The DNA for the CDR3 is TGTGCCAGCACCCGGGGGGCAGGTGTTCGAGAGACCCAGTACTTC.

The chain couples TRBV12-3 or TRBV12-4 to TRBJ1-1; D uncertain. Trimming removed 5 bases at V and 6 bases at J, with 13 bases between. This CDR3 has 13 residues. The CDR3 protein is CASSPDPWPEAFF. The CDR3 coding sequence is TGTGCCAGCAGTCCCGACCCCTGGCCTGAAGCTTTCTTT.

The rearrangement joins TRBV23-1 to TRBJ2-7; D is perhaps TRBD1 (6 bases). TRBV23-1 is an ORF, with its function uncertain. V lost 7 bases and J lost 2, with 15 bases in between. The CDR3 extends over 14 amino acids. Written as DNA, the CDR3 is TGCGCCAGCACTCCGGGACAAGGAACCTACGAGCAGTACTTC. It is translated as CASTPGQGTYEQYF.

The chain uses TRBV5-6 and TRBJ1-1; D ambiguous. The germline V gene has CDR1 SGHDT and CDR2 YYEEEE. The CDR3 spans 14 residues. V gave up 4 bases and J gave up 1 base, with 11 bases separating them. CDR3 bases: TGTGCCAGCAGCCCCCTTTGGGAGAACACTGAAGCTTTCTTT. Translated, it gives CASSPLWENTEAFF.

This chain links TRBV5-1 with TRBJ2-7, with 9 bases aligning to TRBD2. J gave up 5 bases and V 5 bases, and 8 bases lay outside the gene matches. The V gene's germline CDR1 is SGHRS and CDR2 YFSETQ. There are 14 residues in the CDR3. The CDR3 sequence is CASSRRGGWDEQYF. CDR3 coding DNA: TGCGCCAGCAGTCGGCGGGGGGGCTGGGACGAGCAGTACTTC.

This chain links TRBV20-1 with TRBJ1-4; TRBD1 matches 9 bases. The V segment lost 5 bases and the J segment 4 bases; nucleotides outside the gene matches: 5. The CDR3 sequence is 14 residues long. The germline V gene encodes CDR1 DFQATT and CDR2 SNEGSKA (reference sequence). The CDR3, as DNA: TGCAGTGCTCGAAAGGGACAGGGTAATGAAAAACTGTTTTTT. Residues: CSARKGQGNEKLFF.

This clonotype has more than one count but fewer than ten. The chain couples TRBV7-6 to TRBJ2-7; no clear D. V was shortened by 1 base and J by 1 base, with 14 bases between the two germline ends. Germline loops: CDR1 SGHVS, CDR2 FNYEAQ. The CDR3 covers 16 residues. CDR3 protein: CASSLVRSVYSYEQYF. CDR3 nucleotide sequence: TGTGCCAGCAGCTTAGTCCGGAGTGTATATTCCTACGAGCAGTACTTC.

The V gene is TRBV28, the J gene TRBJ2-1; D remains ambiguous. The V and J ends lost 7 bases and 10 bases respectively, with 20 bases between them. Germline V gives CDR1 MDHEN, CDR2 SYDVKM. The CDR3 loop spans 14 amino acids. CDR3 sequence (DNA): TGTGCCAGCAACCTCGGCGTAGGTAAGAGGGAGCAGTTCTTC. Translation: CASNLGVGKREQFF. Drawing the rest from reference TRBV28 and TRBJ2-1, the complete variable domain is DVKVTQSSRYLVKRTGEKVFLECVQDMDHENMFWYRQDPGLGLRLIYFSYDVKMKEKGDIPEGYSVSREKKERFSLILESASTNQTSMYLCASNLGVGKREQFFGPGTRLTVL.

This clonotype was seen at least ten times. This sequence joins TRBV11-2 and TRBJ2-5; 13 positions agree with TRBD2. Germline V gene data show CDR1 as SGHAT and CDR2 as FQNNGV. The length of the CDR3 is 15 residues. V lost 7 bases, J lost 5 bases, and 7 bases stayed unmatched. This chain's CDR3 is CASTRTSGSWETQYF. Written as DNA, the CDR3 is TGTGCCAGCACCCGGACTAGCGGGAGTTGGGAGACCCAGTACTTC.